A single sample gave rise to the 3 T cell receptor beta chains below, sequenced in a study of cytotoxic CD8 clonotypes in ibrutinib-treated CLL (TCRdb year 2021). Libraries were prepared through the immunoSEQ multiplex PCR assay. TCRdb carries this immuneACCESS record with in-frame sequences only. Its versions omit some clonotypes, under half of them owing to an unresolved V gene in the studies checked, with the rest unexplained. The sample table records hundreds of thousands of clones; 79% of these occur just once. The biggest ten clones account for over 9.5% of the sample. In the paper's terms, the time point label means: about a year on ibrutinib. The source material was PBMCs, sampled after 12 months of ibrutinib treatment. Source of these receptors: a human donor with chronic lymphocytic leukemia.

This clone was detected only once. In nucleotides, the CDR3 is TGTGCCAGCAGTTTAGTGGTACAGGGCTCCTACGAGCAGTACTTC. Amino acids: CASSLVVQGSYEQYF. The genes are TRBV28 and TRBJ2-7, with a weak D call TRBD1 (6 bases). CDR1 MDHEN and CDR2 SYDVKM come from the germline V gene. Trimming took 2 bases from V and 0 from J, leaving 11 bases between them. This CDR3 region has 15 residues.

The rearrangement uses TRBV5-1 and TRBJ2-2; D perhaps matches TRBD1 (6 bases). V gave up 4 bases and J gave up 6 bases, with 13 bases separating them. The CDR3 has 14 residues. From germline, CDR1 is SGHRS and CDR2 YFSETQ. The CDR3 coding sequence is TGCGCCAGCAGCCCCAGGACAGACCCCGGGGAGCTGTTTTTT. It yields the protein CASSPRTDPGELFF.

A few counts support this clone. This rearrangement joins TRBV11-2 to TRBJ1-2, with TRBD1 identical over 9 bases. This CDR3 comprises 17 residues. Germline V gene lookup returns CDR1 SGHAT and CDR2 FQNNGV. V trimming: 1 base; J trimming: 3 bases; junction bases outside the gene matches: 9. CDR3 DNA: TGTGCCAGCAGCTTAGTAGCTTTGGGACAGGGTGACTATGGCTACACCTTC. Translation gives CASSLVALGQGDYGYTF.